This T cell receptor (beta chain) was found in a study of blood T cell repertoires in COVID-19. This clone appeared a single time. In the study's own analysis: The assay estimated nucleated cells by amplifying reference gene primers. The assay was immunoSEQ multiplex PCR, and TCRdb's table has in-frame clones only and misses some. The DNA gave D and trimming, while V, J and clone size come from that table. The table has around 110,000 clones, 80% to 90% seen once. Germline CDR1 reads WSHSY; CDR2 reads SAAADI. V lost 3 bases, J lost 5 bases, and 20 bases lay in between. CDR3 size: 17 residues. Sequencing was done on a sample of peripheral blood. The receptor comes from a man between 35 and 55 years old with acute or convalescent COVID-19. The rearrangement uses TRBV10-2 and TRBJ2-1; D is unresolved. The CDR3 loop reads CASSDGPAHGSDNEQFF. The CDR3, as DNA: TGCGCCAGCAGTGACGGTCCCGCGCACGGGTCCGACAATGAGCAGTTCTTC.